These 20 T cell receptor beta chains share one sample of origin, sequenced in a study of CD8 T cells in ankylosing spondylitis. TCRdb passed the 5' RACE reads through MiXCR, listing each CDR3 protein once. The top ten hold 4.5% to 5% of the sample, which has under 250,000 distinct CDR3 sequences, roughly 8.2% seen once. The sequencing input was blood, either unsorted or a sorted T cell fraction (not recorded which). The receptors were gathered from a female donor with ankylosing spondylitis or in good health (not recorded which).

The chain carries TRBV11-2 and TRBJ2-7; no definite D call. Trimming shortened V by 1 base and J by 3 bases, and 7 bases separated the two germline ends. Germline-derived CDR1 and CDR2 are SGHAT and FQNNGV. The CDR3 runs 13 residues. Here the CDR3 reads CASSLGVIYEQYF. The CDR3 nucleotides read TGTGCCAGCAGCTTAGGGGTCATCTACGAGCAGTACTTC.

This clonotype was observed a few times. The gene calls are TRBV3-1 and TRBJ2-7; D perhaps matches TRBD2 (6 bases). The CDR3 extends over 16 amino acids. V was cut by 0 bases and J by 2 bases, with 14 bases left in between. Germline V gene sequence: CDR1 LGHDT, CDR2 YNNKEL (reference sequence). The DNA of the CDR3 is TGTGCCAGCAGCCAAGACGGGAGCCGGGGACCCTACGAGCAGTACTTC. It yields the protein CASSQDGSRGPYEQYF.

This clonotype has at least ten counts. The chain links TRBV5-1 to TRBJ2-2; D is ambiguous. V was pared by 5 bases and J by 1 base, with 9 bases between. The CDR3 runs 14 residues. The germline V gene encodes CDR1 SGHRS and CDR2 YFSETQ. CDR3 in DNA: TGCGCCAGCAGACCCGACCAGAACACCGGGGAGCTGTTTTTT. Translating it yields CASRPDQNTGELFF. The entire variable domain, with the rest obtained from reference TRBV5-1 and TRBJ2-2, is as follows: KAGVTQTPRYLIKTRGQQVTLSCSPISGHRSVSWYQQTPGQGLQFLFEYFSETQRNKGNFPGRFSGRQFSNSRSEMNVSTLELGDSALYLCASRPDQNTGELFFGEGSRLTVL.

This clonotype was observed at least ten times. The genes are TRBV2 and TRBJ2-1, with 9 bases that match TRBD1. This CDR3 comprises 14 residues. Unmatched junction bases numbered 5, after V lost 4 bases and J lost 7 bases. CDR1 SNHLY and CDR2 FYNNEI come from the germline V gene. This CDR3 is CASSGPGQGNEQFF. The CDR3 DNA is TGTGCCAGCAGTGGGCCGGGACAGGGTAATGAGCAGTTCTTC.

This clonotype has a count of ten or more. This chain connects TRBV28 to TRBJ1-6; TRBD1 aligns across 7 bases. The junction had 3 bases not matched to a gene; V was cut back by 3 bases and J by 7 bases. CDR1 and CDR2 from the germline V gene are MDHEN and SYDVKM. CDR3 size: 14 residues. CDR3 in amino acids: CASSLTGSNSPLHF. In DNA form, the CDR3 reads TGTGCCAGCAGTTTGACAGGGAGCAATTCACCCCTCCACTTT. The entire variable domain, with the rest obtained from reference TRBV28 and TRBJ1-6, is as follows: DVKVTQSSRYLVKRTGEKVFLECVQDMDHENMFWYRQDPGLGLRLIYFSYDVKMKEKGDIPEGYSVSREKKERFSLILESASTNQTSMYLCASSLTGSNSPLHFGNGTRLTVT.

This clonotype appeared many times. The chain carries TRBV20-1 and TRBJ1-3, with D unresolved. The CDR3 sequence is 13 residues long. Trimming cost V 8 bases and J 0 bases, with 11 bases left between them. Germline V gene data show CDR1 as DFQATT and CDR2 as SNEGSKA (reference sequence). This chain's CDR3 is CSPRGTSGNTIYF. The CDR3 DNA follows: TGCAGTCCCCGAGGAACCTCTGGAAACACCATATATTTT.

At least ten counts were recorded for this clonotype. This chain uses TRBV9 with TRBJ1-1, with D uncertain. Germline CDR1 is SGDLS and CDR2 is YYNGEE. V lost 0 bases and J lost 4, with 7 bases in between. The CDR3 runs 13 residues. The CDR3 DNA follows: TGTGCCAGCAGCGTAGTCTGGAGCACTGAAGCTTTCTTT. It is translated as CASSVVWSTEAFF.

In its sample, this clonotype was seen many times. The J gene is TRBJ2-5, the V gene TRBV19; D may be TRBD1 (5 bases). CDR1 and CDR2 from the germline V gene are LNHDA and SQIVND (reference sequence). The CDR3 contains 13 residues. V was clipped by 6 bases and J by 3 bases, with 11 bases between them. CDR3 loop: CASSGLGEETQYF. DNA of the CDR3: TGTGCCAGTAGCGGGCTAGGGGAAGAGACCCAGTACTTC.

This clonotype occurred many times. This chain uses TRBV12-5 with TRBJ2-5; tentatively, D is TRBD1 or TRBD2 (6 bases each). The length of the CDR3 is 17 residues. The V end lost 3 bases, the J end lost 5 bases, and 22 bases lay between the germline ends. The germline V gene has CDR1 LGHNT and CDR2 FRNRAP. In nucleotides, the CDR3 is TGTGCTAGTGGTTTCATGGTAGATCTCGGGGGCATGGAGACCCAGTACTTC. It yields the protein CASGFMVDLGGMETQYF.

This clonotype was picked up many times. The rearrangement uses TRBV5-1 and TRBJ2-2; the match to TRBD2 covers 7 bases. The CDR3 spans 14 residues. Germline V lookup: CDR1 SGHRS, CDR2 YFSETQ. Trimming cost V 3 bases and J 3 bases; bases outside gene matches: 2. The CDR3 nucleotides read TGCGCCAGCAGCTCCGCGGGGGACACCGGGGAGCTGTTTTTT. It yields the protein CASSSAGDTGELFF.

The J gene is TRBJ2-3, the V gene TRBV7-9, with TRBD1 as a possible D gene (7 bases). With 5 bases removed from V and 3 bases from J, the gap between germline ends came to 18 bases. The CDR3 is 16 amino acids. The V gene's germline CDR1 is SEHNR and CDR2 FQNEAQ (reference sequence). Here the CDR3 DNA reads TGTGCCAGCAGCCGGGGGACAGCGCTACCGACAGATACGCAGTATTTT. Its translation: CASSRGTALPTDTQYF.

This clonotype was found many times. The rearrangement uses TRBV2 and TRBJ1-5, with D perhaps TRBD1 (5 bases). This CDR3 region has 14 residues. In germline, CDR1 is SNHLY, CDR2 FYNNEI. V lost 5 bases to trimming and J lost 3 bases, with 11 bases between them. The CDR3 DNA reads TGTGCCAGCAGTCAACGGGGGGTCAATCAGCCCCAGCATTTT. It encodes CASSQRGVNQPQHF.

The sample holds many counts of this clonotype. V usage is TRBV4-3 and J usage is TRBJ1-1, with D tentatively TRBD1 (5 bases). This CDR3 comprises 16 residues. Germline V gives CDR1 LGHNA, CDR2 YSLEER. Trimming took off 0 bases at V and 5 bases at J, with 16 bases between the two ends. Written as DNA, the CDR3 is TGCGCCAGCAGCCAAGACCTCACGAGGGGAAGTACTGAAGCTTTCTTT. Translating gives CASSQDLTRGSTEAFF.

The chain is built from TRBV4-3 and TRBJ2-7, with 9 bases lining up with TRBD2. CDR1 is LGHNA and CDR2 is YSLEER in the germline V gene. This CDR3 has 15 amino acids. Germline trimming cut 3 bases from V and 3 bases from J; bases unmatched to any gene: 6. The CDR3 reads CASSQTSGRNYEQYF. The CDR3 nucleotides are TGCGCCAGCAGCCAGACTAGCGGAAGGAACTACGAGCAGTACTTC.

Ten or more counts support this clonotype. The rearrangement uses TRBV12-3 or TRBV12-4 and TRBJ1-1, with 10 bases aligning to TRBD1. The CDR3 sequence is 14 residues long. V was pared by 7 bases and J by 6 bases, with 8 bases of the junction left unmatched. CDR3 in amino acids: CASTGGQGKSEAFF. The CDR3 bases are TGTGCCAGCACGGGGGGACAGGGGAAGTCTGAAGCTTTCTTT.

Ten or more counts support this clonotype. The chain is built from TRBV29-1 and TRBJ2-2, with D perhaps TRBD1 or TRBD2 (5 bases each). The CDR3 is made up of 14 amino acids. Germline CDR1 reads SQVTM; CDR2 reads ANQGSEA. V gave up 3 bases and J gave up 6 bases, with 14 bases separating them. CDR3 nucleotides: TGCAGCGTTGACTGGGGGAGAACTTCCGGGGAGCTGTTTTTT. Encoded protein: CSVDWGRTSGELFF.

The chain combines TRBV9 with TRBJ2-7, with unresolved D. The CDR3 extends over 8 amino acids. CDR1 is SGDLS and CDR2 is YYNGEE in the germline V gene. The V gene lost 10 bases and the J gene lost 7 bases, with 6 bases spanning the gap. CDR3 region: CAPREQYF. The CDR3 nucleotides are TGTGCCCCCAGGGAGCAGTACTTC.

V is TRBV7-2 and J is TRBJ2-6; D unresolved. The CDR3 is 14 residues long. In germline, CDR1 is SGHTA, CDR2 FQGNSA. Trimming took 7 bases from V and 1 from J, leaving 8 bases between them. CDR3 in amino acids: CASKSSSGANVLTF. In nucleotides, the CDR3 is TGTGCCAGCAAGTCGTCTTCTGGGGCCAACGTCCTGACTTTC. The entire variable domain, with the rest obtained from reference TRBV7-2 and TRBJ2-6, is as follows: GAGVSQSPSNKVTEKGKDVELRCDPISGHTALYWYRQSLGQGLEFLIYFQGNSAPDKSGLPSDRFSAERTGGSVSTLTIQRTQQEDSAVYLCASKSSSGANVLTFGAGSRLTVL.

This clonotype has a count of ten or more. The chain has TRBV4-2 and TRBJ1-1, with D perhaps TRBD1 (5 bases). The V end was cut by 4 bases, the J end by 5 bases, with 14 bases between. Per germline, CDR1 LGHNA and CDR2 YNFKEQ. The CDR3 is 14 residues long. The CDR3 region has the DNA TGTGCCAGCAGCCTGTTGGGGGGGGGAACTGAAGCTTTCTTT. This sequence encodes CASSLLGGGTEAFF.

This clonotype has a count of ten or more. This chain uses TRBV28 with TRBJ2-7, with 9 bases identical to TRBD1. The V gene end was trimmed by 4 bases and the J gene end by 6 bases; junction bases not matched to a gene: 10. The length of the CDR3 is 15 residues. CDR1 is MDHEN and CDR2 is SYDVKM in the germline V gene. The CDR3 loop reads CASSSIRDRVREQYF. Here the CDR3 DNA reads TGTGCCAGCAGTTCCATACGGGACAGGGTACGCGAGCAGTACTTC.